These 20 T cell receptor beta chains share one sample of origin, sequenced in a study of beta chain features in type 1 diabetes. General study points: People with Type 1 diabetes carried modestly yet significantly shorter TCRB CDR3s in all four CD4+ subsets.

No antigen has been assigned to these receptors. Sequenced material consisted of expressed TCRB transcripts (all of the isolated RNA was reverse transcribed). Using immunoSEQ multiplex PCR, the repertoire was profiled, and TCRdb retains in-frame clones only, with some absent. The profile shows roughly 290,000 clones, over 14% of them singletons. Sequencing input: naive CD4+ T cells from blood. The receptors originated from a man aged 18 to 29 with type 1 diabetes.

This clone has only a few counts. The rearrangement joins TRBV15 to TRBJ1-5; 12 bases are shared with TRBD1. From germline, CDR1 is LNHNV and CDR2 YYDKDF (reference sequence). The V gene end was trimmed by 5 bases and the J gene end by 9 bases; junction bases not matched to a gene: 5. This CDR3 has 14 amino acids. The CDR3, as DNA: TGTGCCACCAGCGGGGGACAGGGGGCGCGGCCCCAGCATTTT. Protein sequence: CATSGGQGARPQHF.

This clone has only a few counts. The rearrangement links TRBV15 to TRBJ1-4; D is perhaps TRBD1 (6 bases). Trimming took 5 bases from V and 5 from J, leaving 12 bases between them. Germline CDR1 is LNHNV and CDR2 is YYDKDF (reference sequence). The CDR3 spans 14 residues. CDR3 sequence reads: CATSWRGANEKLFF. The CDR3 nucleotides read TGTGCCACCAGCTGGCGGGGGGCGAATGAAAAACTGTTTTTT. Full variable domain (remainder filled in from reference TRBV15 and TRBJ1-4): DAMVIQNPRYQVTQFGKPVTLSCSQTLNHNVMYWYQQKSSQAPKLLFHYYDKDFNNEADTPDNFQSRRPNTSFCFLDIRSPGLGDTAMYLCATSWRGANEKLFFGSGTQLSVL.

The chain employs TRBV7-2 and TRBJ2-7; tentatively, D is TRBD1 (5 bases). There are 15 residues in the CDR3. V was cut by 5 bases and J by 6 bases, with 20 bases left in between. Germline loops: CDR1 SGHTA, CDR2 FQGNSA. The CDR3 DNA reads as TGTGCCAGCAGCCTCTTCAGGGTGTTGGCTGGCGAGCAGTACTTC. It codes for CASSLFRVLAGEQYF.

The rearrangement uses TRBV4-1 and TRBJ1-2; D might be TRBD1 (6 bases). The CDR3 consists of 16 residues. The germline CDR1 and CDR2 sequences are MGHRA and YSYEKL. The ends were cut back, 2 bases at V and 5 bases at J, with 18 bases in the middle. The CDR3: CASSQREGGDLYGYTF. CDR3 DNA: TGCGCCAGCAGCCAACGGGAAGGGGGAGATTTGTATGGCTACACCTTC.

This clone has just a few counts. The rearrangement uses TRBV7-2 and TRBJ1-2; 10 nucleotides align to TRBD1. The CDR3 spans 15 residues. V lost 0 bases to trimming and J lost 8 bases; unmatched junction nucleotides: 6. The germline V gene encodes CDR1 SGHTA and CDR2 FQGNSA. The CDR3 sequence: CASSLAGQGTMGYTF. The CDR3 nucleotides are TGTGCCAGCAGCTTAGCGGGACAGGGGACTATGGGCTACACCTTC.

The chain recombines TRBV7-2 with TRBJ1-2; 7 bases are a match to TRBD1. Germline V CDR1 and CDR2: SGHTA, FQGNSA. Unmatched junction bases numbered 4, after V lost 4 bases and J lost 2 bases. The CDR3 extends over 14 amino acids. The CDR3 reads CASSSDRLNYGYTF. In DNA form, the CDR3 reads TGTGCCAGCAGCTCGGACAGGTTGAACTATGGCTACACCTTC.

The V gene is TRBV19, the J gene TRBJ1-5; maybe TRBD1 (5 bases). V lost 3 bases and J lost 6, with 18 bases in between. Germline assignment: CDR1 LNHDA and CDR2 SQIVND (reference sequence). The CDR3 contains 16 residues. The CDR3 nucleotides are TGTGCCAGTAGTATGCAAGGGACCGGGGGGAGTCAGCCCCAGCATTTT. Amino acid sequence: CASSMQGTGGSQPQHF. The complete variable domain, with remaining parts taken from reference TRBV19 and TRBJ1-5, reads DGGITQSPKYLFRKEGQNVTLSCEQNLNHDAMYWYRQDPGQGLRLIYYSQIVNDFQKGDIAEGYSVSREKKESFPLTVTSAQKNPTAFYLCASSMQGTGGSQPQHFGDGTRLSIL.

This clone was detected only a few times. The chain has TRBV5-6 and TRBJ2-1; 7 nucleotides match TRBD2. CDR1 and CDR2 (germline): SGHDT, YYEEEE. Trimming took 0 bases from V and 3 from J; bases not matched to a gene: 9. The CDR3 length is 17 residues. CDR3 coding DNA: TGTGCCAGCAGCTTGGCGGCTACTAGCGCCGGCTACAATGAGCAGTTCTTC. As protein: CASSLAATSAGYNEQFF.

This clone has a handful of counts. The DNA of the CDR3 is TGCGCCAGCAGCCAGAGGGTTCAAGAGACCCAGTACTTC. Its translation is CASSQRVQETQYF. The chain couples TRBV4-3 to TRBJ2-5, with D perhaps matching TRBD2 (5 bases). V shed 3 bases and J shed 2 bases, with 7 bases lying between them. CDR3 length equals 13 residues. Germline V gives CDR1 LGHNA, CDR2 YSLEER.

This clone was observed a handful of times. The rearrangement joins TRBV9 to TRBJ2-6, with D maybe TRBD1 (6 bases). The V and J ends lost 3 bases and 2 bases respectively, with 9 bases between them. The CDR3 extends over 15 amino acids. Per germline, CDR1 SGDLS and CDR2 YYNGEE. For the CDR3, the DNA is TGTGCCAGCAGCGCAGCAGGGGCTGGGGCCAACGTCCTGACTTTC. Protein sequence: CASSAAGAGANVLTF.

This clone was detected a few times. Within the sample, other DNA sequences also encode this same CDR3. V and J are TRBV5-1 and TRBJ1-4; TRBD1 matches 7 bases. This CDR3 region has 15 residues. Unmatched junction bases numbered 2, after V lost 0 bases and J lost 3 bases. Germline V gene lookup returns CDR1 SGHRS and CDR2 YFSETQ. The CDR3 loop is CASSLAGTANEKLFF. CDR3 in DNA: TGCGCCAGCAGCTTGGCTGGGACAGCTAATGAAAAACTGTTTTTT.

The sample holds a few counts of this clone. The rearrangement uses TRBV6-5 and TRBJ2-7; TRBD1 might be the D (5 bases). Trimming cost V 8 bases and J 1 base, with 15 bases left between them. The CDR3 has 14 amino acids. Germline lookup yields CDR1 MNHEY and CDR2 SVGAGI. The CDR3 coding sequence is TGTGCCAGCCGCTGGTCAGGGTGGTCCTACGAGCAGTACTTC. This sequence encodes CASRWSGWSYEQYF.

The CDR3 sequence is CASSEPQAGGANGYTF. The CDR3 bases are TGCGCCAGCAGTGAACCCCAAGCAGGGGGCGCGAATGGCTACACCTTC. The chain joins TRBV10-2 to TRBJ1-2; 8 nucleotides agree with TRBD1. CDR3 length: 16 amino acids. V trimming: 3 bases; J trimming: 6 bases; junction bases outside the gene matches: 12. Germline V gene sequence: CDR1 WSHSY, CDR2 SAAADI.

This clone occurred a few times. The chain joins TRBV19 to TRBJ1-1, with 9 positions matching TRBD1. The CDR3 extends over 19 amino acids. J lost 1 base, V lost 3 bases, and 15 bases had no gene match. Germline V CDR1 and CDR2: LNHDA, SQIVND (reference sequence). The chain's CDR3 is CASSMRRAGGTGKNTEAFF. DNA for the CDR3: TGTGCCAGTAGTATGCGTAGAGCTGGAGGGACAGGGAAGAACACTGAAGCTTTCTTT.

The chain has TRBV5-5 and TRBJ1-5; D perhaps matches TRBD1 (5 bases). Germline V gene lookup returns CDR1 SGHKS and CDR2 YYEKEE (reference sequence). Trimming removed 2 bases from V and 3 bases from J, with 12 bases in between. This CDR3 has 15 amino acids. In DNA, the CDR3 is TGTGCCAGCAGCTTCAGGGTCGGTAACAATCAGCCCCAGCATTTT. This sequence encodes CASSFRVGNNQPQHF.

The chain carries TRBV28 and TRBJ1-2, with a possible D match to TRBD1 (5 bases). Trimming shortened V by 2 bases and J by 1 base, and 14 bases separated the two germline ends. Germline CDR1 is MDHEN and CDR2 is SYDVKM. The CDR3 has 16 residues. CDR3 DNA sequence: TGTGCCAGCAGTTTAGGGGGGGACCCGTATAACTATGGCTACACCTTC. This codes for CASSLGGDPYNYGYTF.

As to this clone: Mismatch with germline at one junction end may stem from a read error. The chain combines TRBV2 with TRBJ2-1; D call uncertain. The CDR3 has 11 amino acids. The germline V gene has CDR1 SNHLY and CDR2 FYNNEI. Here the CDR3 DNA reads TGCGCCAGCAGAAACTTTAGCCGGCAGTTCTTC. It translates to CASRNFSRQFF. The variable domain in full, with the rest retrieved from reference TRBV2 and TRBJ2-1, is EPEVTQTPSHQVTQMGQEVILRCVPISNHLYFYWYRQILGQKVEFLVSFYNNEISEKSEIFDDQFSVERPDGSNFTLKIRSTKLEDSAMYFCASRNFSRQFFGPGTRLTVL.

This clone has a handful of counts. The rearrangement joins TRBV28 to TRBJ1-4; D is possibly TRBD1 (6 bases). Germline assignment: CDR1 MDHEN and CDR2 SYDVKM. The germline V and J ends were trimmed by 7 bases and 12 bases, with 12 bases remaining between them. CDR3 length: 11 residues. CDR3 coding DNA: TGTGCCAGCAAAACAGGGTTGGAACTGTTTTTT. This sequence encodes CASKTGLELFF.

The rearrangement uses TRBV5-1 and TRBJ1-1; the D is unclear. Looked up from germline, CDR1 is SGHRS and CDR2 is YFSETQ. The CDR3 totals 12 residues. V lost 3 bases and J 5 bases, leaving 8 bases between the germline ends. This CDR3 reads CASSWSGTEAFF. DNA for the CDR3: TGCGCCAGCAGCTGGAGTGGGACTGAAGCTTTCTTT.

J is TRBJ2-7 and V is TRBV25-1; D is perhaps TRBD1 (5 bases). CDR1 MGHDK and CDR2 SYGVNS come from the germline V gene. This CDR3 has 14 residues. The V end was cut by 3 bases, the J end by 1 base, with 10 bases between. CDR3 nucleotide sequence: TGTGCCAGCAGTGACCTGGCAGGGTCCTACGAGCAGTACTTC. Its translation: CASSDLAGSYEQYF.